This T cell receptor beta chain was captured in a study of shared clonotypes between healthy human individuals (dated by TCRdb to the early 2020s). Regarding the study in general: A couple of women and a few men aged 18 to 49 years were included in the cohort. Each donor's leukapheresis produced roughly between roughly 0.85 and 10 billion PBMCs. To estimate repertoire size and how much clonotypes are shared between individuals, the study performed deep sequencing of blood TCR repertoires from a few healthy adults. For each donor, three plates each were used for CD4 naive and CD4 memory, two plates were used for CD8 naive, and one plate was used for CD8 memory. Libraries were prepared and TCR repertoires were sequenced by different laboratories using diverse techniques, in order to increase sequencing depth and limit assay-specific biases.

Study-wide conclusions, independent of this receptor: When a few donors were compared, the shared fraction of clonotypes was approximately 5% for naive CD4, 3% to 4% for naive CD8, 2.3% for memory CD4, and less than 0.45% for memory CD8. Rarefaction of sorted-subset datasets indicated incomplete sequencing despite the large sequencing depth. Larger estimated clonotype richness was generally found for naive subsets than for memory subsets. Pairwise subsampling indicated that sequencing depth was expected to affect the degree of clonotype sharing among donors. Sampling was restricted to blood, and TCR repertoires in tissues likely differ from the TCR repertoires found in blood. Because the study included only a small number of donors, the genetic and exposure-history diversity represented was limited. Compared with non-shared clonotypes, clonotypes shared by all four sorted-subset donors had higher generation probabilities.

Worth noting for this clone: What antigen it recognizes has not been identified. The input lacks base qualities; no much larger clone sits a single base away.

The germline V gene supplies CDR1 ENHRY and CDR2 SYGVKD. Spanning cysteine to phenylalanine, the CDR3 consists of 13 amino acids. This entry keeps only the CDR3 DNA: 39 bases, framed from base 1. V is shortened by 8 bases, J by 5 bases, and the region joining them spans 15 bases. For the CD8 naive samples, CD45RO-negative cells were positively selected for CCR7, yielding a CD45RA+CCR7+ population from which TemRA cells were excluded. The donors were healthy, HIV-negative adults who had no recently reported acute infections or vaccinations. Only Caucasian adults living in Nashville, Tennessee, USA were represented among the donors. After blood collection by leukapheresis, PBMCs were isolated using Ficoll-Histopaque density gradient centrifugation and then cryopreserved in the vapor phase of liquid nitrogen. Analytical flow cytometry was used to check the purity and quantity of each magnetically sorted T cell population. Genomic DNA was isolated from every sorted fraction and measured by UV absorbance on a Nanodrop 2000c.

Using the deep immunoSEQ assay, multiplex PCR amplified TCR CDR3 regions from genomic DNA. Genomic DNA extracted from each cell subset was distributed evenly over all wells of several immunoSEQ 96-well plates, and each plate served as one replicate. For sorted subsets, each replicate PCR was loaded with around 220 ng genomic DNA, equivalent to about 30,000 T cell genomes. Purified libraries were measured with a Qubit 3.0 fluorometer, size-checked on a Bioanalyzer 2100, and measured again with the KAPA Library Quantification kit. Every immunoSEQ 96-well plate was sequenced on a dedicated single-read 150-cycle Illumina NextSeq 550 flow cell. On the study's bioinformatics: Because the immunoSEQ output held only junctional sequences and lacked quality scores, the filtering could not match the filtering applied to full-length reads. To assign V/J genes and CDR3, sequences were annotated using PyIR, a Python wrapper for IgBLAST v1.9, with IMGT germline references. Reads were removed for weak V/J assignments (E-value above 1e-6), missing CDR3, stop codons, out-of-frame junctions, or ambiguous translated residues. V3J clonotypes were defined as sequences sharing an identical inferred V gene, J gene, and CDR3 amino acid sequence. Percentage overlap between repertoires was calculated by dividing the number of shared unique clonotypes by the size of the smaller repertoire. Richness of each repertoire was evaluated using RTK rarefaction, the Chao1 estimator, and Recon v2.1 estimates of unobserved clonotypes. Generation probabilities were computed with OLGA for all TCRbeta clonotypes obtained by the gDNA method from several donors. TCRdb took over this immuneACCESS table, retaining in-frame rearrangements with V and J assigned. Such tables are incomplete; in checked studies, under half of the missing clones stem from an unresolved V gene, and the remainder is unexplained. V and J calls and clone size are given by that table; D and trimming were obtained from the DNA. The sample records about 1,800,000 clones, about 95% of which are singletons. The ten biggest clones cover roughly 1.2% of the sample.

Input material: naive CD8+ T cells sorted from blood. Explained via the paper, the cell subset or site label denotes: CD45RA+CCR7+. Recombination joined TRBV10-3 with TRBJ2-5; TRBD1 is possibly the D segment (6 matching bases). The source is a young man in good health. The DNA is TGTGCCATCCGGGTGGGTCAGGGGGAGACCCAGTACTTC. This yields the protein CAIRVGQGETQYF.